The entry that follows covers one TCR beta chain sequence. The antigen is unknown. Profiled with immunoSEQ multiplex PCR; TCRdb holds only in-frame clones, not every one. Among more than 50,000 clones, about 87% were seen once, and the ten largest hold about 1.8%. This sample was included in a study of OX40 agonist ivuxolimab in advanced cancers. Study results and limitations: Average numbers of expanded clones were greater in CD8+ T cells than in CD4+.

This CDR3 region has 15 residues. The germline V gene encodes CDR1 MDHEN and CDR2 SYDVKM. The V end lost 6 bases, the J end lost 4 bases, and 13 bases lay between the germline ends. Sequencing used CD4+ or CD8+ T cells sorted from blood, obtained in a trial of the OX40 agonist ivuxolimab. The chain has TRBV28 and TRBJ1-6; a possible D gene is TRBD1 (6 bases). The TCR originated in an adult with an advanced solid tumor such as melanoma, head and neck, liver or kidney cancer. DNA for the CDR3: TGTGCCAGCAGAACCACAGGGCTTTATAATTCACCCCTCCACTTT. Protein product: CASRTTGLYNSPLHF.